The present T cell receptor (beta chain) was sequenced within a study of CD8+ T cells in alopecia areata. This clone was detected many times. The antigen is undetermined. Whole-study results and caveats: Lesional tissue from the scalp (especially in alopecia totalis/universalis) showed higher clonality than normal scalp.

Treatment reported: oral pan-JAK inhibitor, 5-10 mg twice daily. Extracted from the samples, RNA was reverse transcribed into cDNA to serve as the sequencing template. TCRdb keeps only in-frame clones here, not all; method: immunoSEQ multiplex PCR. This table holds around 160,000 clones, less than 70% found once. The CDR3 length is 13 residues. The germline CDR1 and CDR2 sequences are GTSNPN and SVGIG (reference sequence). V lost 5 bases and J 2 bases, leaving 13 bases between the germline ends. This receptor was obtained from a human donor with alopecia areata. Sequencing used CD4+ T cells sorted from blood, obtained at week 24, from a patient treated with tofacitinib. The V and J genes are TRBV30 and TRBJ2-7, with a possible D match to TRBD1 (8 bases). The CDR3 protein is CAWRTGTTYEQYF. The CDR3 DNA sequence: TGTGCCTGGCGGACAGGGACTACCTACGAGCAGTACTTC.